These 10 T cell receptor beta chains originate from one sample sequenced in a study of OX40 agonist ivuxolimab in advanced cancers. Libraries came from the immunoSEQ multiplex PCR assay. Imported from immuneACCESS, the table was reduced by TCRdb to in-frame sequences with V and J called. These copies leave out some clones; in studies compared against another copy, an unresolved V gene accounts for under half, and the cause of the remainder is not known. The sample profile shows over 100,000 clones; around 93% of them were found once. Of the sample, roughly 0.94% falls within the top ten clones. This sample comprised CD4+ or CD8+ T cells sorted from blood, obtained in a trial of the OX40 agonist ivuxolimab. Receptors were obtained from an adult with an advanced solid tumor such as melanoma, head and neck, liver or kidney cancer.

This clone appeared a single time. This chain joins TRBV7-9 and TRBJ1-3; 7 nucleotides match TRBD1. V lost 4 bases and J lost 1; bases outside the gene matches: 10. There are 17 residues in the CDR3. The germline gives CDR1 SEHNR, CDR2 FQNEAQ (reference sequence). Here the CDR3 DNA reads TGTGCCAGCAGCTCAGCTTGGGACAGCTCTTCTGGAAACACCATATATTTT. Translated: CASSSAWDSSSGNTIYF.

This clone is a singleton in its sample. The chain is built from TRBV5-1 and TRBJ2-2; 7 bases match TRBD1. From germline, CDR1 is SGHRS and CDR2 YFSETQ. The CDR3 runs to 15 residues. V lost 4 bases to trimming and J lost 6 bases; unmatched junction nucleotides: 9. The CDR3 bases are TGCGCCAGCAGCCCTCGACAGGGTAATGCCGGGGAGCTGTTTTTT. As protein: CASSPRQGNAGELFF.

The gene calls are TRBV7-2 and TRBJ1-4; possibly TRBD1 for D (6 bases). Germline V gives CDR1 SGHTA, CDR2 FQGNSA. V was cut by 5 bases and J by 4 bases, with 14 bases left in between. This CDR3 comprises 15 residues. The CDR3 coding sequence is TGTGCCAGCAGCGTGTCAGGGGCACTTAATGAAAAACTGTTTTTT. It specifies CASSVSGALNEKLFF.

V and J are TRBV18 and TRBJ1-1; D is undetermined. This CDR3 is built from 14 residues. Germline CDR1 KGHSH, CDR2 LQKENI. Trimming pared 3 bases from V and 0 bases from J, leaving 8 bases between. The CDR3 nucleotides are TGTGCCAGCTCACCCGCAGGTATGAACACTGAAGCTTTCTTT. Its protein is CASSPAGMNTEAFF.

The chain employs TRBV18 and TRBJ2-5; D remains ambiguous. The CDR3 loop spans 13 amino acids. The V gene lost 2 bases and the J gene lost 3 bases, with 7 bases spanning the gap. Germline-derived CDR1 and CDR2 are KGHSH and LQKENI. CDR3 sequence: CASSPGGKETQYF. DNA of the CDR3: TGTGCCAGCTCACCAGGCGGAAAAGAGACCCAGTACTTC.

The V gene is TRBV25-1, the J gene TRBJ2-3; perhaps TRBD2 as D (6 bases). This CDR3 is built from 14 residues. Germline V lookup: CDR1 MGHDK, CDR2 SYGVNS. Trimming cost V 5 bases and J 11 bases, with 20 bases left between them. The chain's CDR3 is CASSTRLGDWVQYF. In nucleotides, the CDR3 is TGTGCCAGCAGTACGCGACTAGGGGATTGGGTGCAGTATTTT.

This clone has a handful of counts. The chain has TRBV6-1 and TRBJ1-4, with D maybe TRBD1 (6 bases). The germline V gene encodes CDR1 MNHNS and CDR2 SASEGT. This CDR3 is built from 16 residues. V dropped 1 base and J dropped 6 bases, with 15 bases sitting between them. In DNA form, the CDR3 reads TGTGCCAGCAGTGAAGATGGGGGCAGCTGGGATGAAAAACTGTTTTTT. Translated, it gives CASSEDGGSWDEKLFF.

This clone showed up just once. The chain has TRBV5-1 and TRBJ2-3; 8 bases are shared with TRBD1. There are 15 residues in the CDR3. Germline V lookup: CDR1 SGHRS, CDR2 YFSETQ. The trim removed 6 bases at V and 4 bases at J, leaving 10 bases unmatched. The chain's CDR3 is CASTPDREGADTQYF. CDR3 nucleotides: TGCGCCAGCACCCCGGACAGGGAAGGGGCAGATACGCAGTATTTT.

The chain couples TRBV4-2 to TRBJ1-6; the match to TRBD1 covers 9 bases. The CDR3 covers 15 residues. Germline V gene data show CDR1 as LGHNA and CDR2 as YNFKEQ. V was pared by 5 bases and J by 7 bases, with 6 bases of the junction left unmatched. DNA of the CDR3: TGTGCCAGCAGCTTTACGGGACAGGGAAATTCACCCCTCCACTTT. This sequence encodes CASSFTGQGNSPLHF.

The chain joins TRBV5-1 to TRBJ2-5, with D possibly called TRBD1 or TRBD2 (6 bases each). This CDR3 has 14 residues. Trimming removed 5 bases from V and 4 bases from J, with 15 bases in between. Germline CDR1 and CDR2: SGHRS and YFSETQ. The CDR3 DNA reads TGCGCCAGCAGACTCCAATGGGGGGCAGAGACCCAGTACTTC. The encoded protein is CASRLQWGAETQYF.